The 3 T cell receptor beta chains given below trace back to one sample, sequenced in a study of siplizumab effects on memory and regulatory T cells. Measured with immunoSEQ multiplex PCR; TCRdb has only the in-frame clones, and not every one. The top ten hold 1.7% of the sample, which has about 69,000 clones, around nine tenths seen once. Sequencing was carried out using Tregs sorted from blood. Receptors originate from a human donor in good health.

This chain uses TRBV7-3 with TRBJ2-1, with a tentative D call TRBD2 (6 bases). The CDR3 length is 14 residues. Between the trimmed V and J ends, which lost 5 bases and 1 base, there was a span of 9 bases. Germline V gene sequence: CDR1 SGHTA, CDR2 FQGTGA. The CDR3 nucleotides read TGTGCCAGCAGCCTCGGGGGTTCCTACAATGAGCAGTTCTTC. It specifies CASSLGGSYNEQFF. Supplemented by reference TRBV7-3 and TRBJ2-1, the full variable domain reads GAGVSQTPSNKVTEKGKYVELRCDPISGHTALYWYRQSLGQGPEFLIYFQGTGAADDSGLPNDRFFAVRPEGSVSTLKIQRTERGDSAVYLCASSLGGSYNEQFFGPGTRLTVL.

This clone showed up just once. The V gene is TRBV10-3, the J gene TRBJ2-6; 9 bases are shared with TRBD2. Germline loops: CDR1 ENHRY, CDR2 SYGVKD. The V and J ends lost 1 base and 1 base, in that order; junction bases with no gene match: 8. The CDR3 contains 19 residues. CDR3 in DNA: TGTGCCATCAGTGAGTTGGGTAGCGGGAGACGGTCTGGGGCCAACGTCCTGACTTTC. The encoded protein is CAISELGSGRRSGANVLTF.

The chain employs TRBV6-5 and TRBJ1-5, with a possible D match to TRBD1 (6 bases). Germline V gene sequence: CDR1 MNHEY, CDR2 SVGAGI. With 4 bases removed from V and 1 base from J, the gap between germline ends came to 11 bases. The CDR3 contains 15 residues. CDR3 protein: CASSLRGASNQPQHF. CDR3 bases: TGTGCCAGCAGTTTAAGGGGGGCCAGCAATCAGCCCCAGCATTTT.